This TCR beta chain was retrieved from a study of human T cells and chemical hapten exposure. The wider study: Sensitization involved placing 2% DPC onto a 2 cm by 2 cm region of upper inner arm skin.

The time point is: patch test 3, about 24 weeks after DPC sensitization. Treatment meaning: therapeutic diphenylcyclopropenone sensitization with weekly scalp DPC. Blood sampling occurred before each patch-test application. This CDR3 is 15 amino acids long. Unmatched junction bases numbered 9, after V lost 3 bases and J lost 6 bases. Germline assignment: CDR1 SGHNT and CDR2 YYREEE (reference sequence). TCRdb re-called the RACE reads with MiXCR, one entry per CDR3 protein. The sample shows about 58,000 distinct CDR3 sequences, around 11% of them seen only once. This clonotype has only a few counts. The sequencing here drew on whole blood, taken in connection with sensitization to the hapten diphenylcyclopropenone (DPC). The gene calls are TRBV5-4 and TRBJ2-7; TRBD2 matches 10 bases. The sequence derives from a man aged 25-45 years with alopecia areata. Some clones in this sample may be carry-over from other donors' samples. CDR3 region: CASSSAERGGFEQYF. CDR3 coding DNA: TGTGCCAGCAGCTCCGCGGAGCGGGGGGGCTTCGAGCAGTACTTC.